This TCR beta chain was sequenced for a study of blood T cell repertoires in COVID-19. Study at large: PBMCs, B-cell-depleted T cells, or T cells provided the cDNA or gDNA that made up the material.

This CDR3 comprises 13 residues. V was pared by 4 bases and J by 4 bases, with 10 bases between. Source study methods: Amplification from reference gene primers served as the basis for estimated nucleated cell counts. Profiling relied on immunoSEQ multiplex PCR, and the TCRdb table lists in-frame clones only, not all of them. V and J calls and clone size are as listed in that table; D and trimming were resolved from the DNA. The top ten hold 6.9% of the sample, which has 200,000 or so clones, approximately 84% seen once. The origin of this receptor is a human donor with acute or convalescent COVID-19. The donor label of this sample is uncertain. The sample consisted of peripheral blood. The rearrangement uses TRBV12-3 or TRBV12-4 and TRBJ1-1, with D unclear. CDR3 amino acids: CASSSEGRTEAFF. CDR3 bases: TGTGCCAGCAGTTCGGAGGGTCGCACTGAAGCTTTCTTT.